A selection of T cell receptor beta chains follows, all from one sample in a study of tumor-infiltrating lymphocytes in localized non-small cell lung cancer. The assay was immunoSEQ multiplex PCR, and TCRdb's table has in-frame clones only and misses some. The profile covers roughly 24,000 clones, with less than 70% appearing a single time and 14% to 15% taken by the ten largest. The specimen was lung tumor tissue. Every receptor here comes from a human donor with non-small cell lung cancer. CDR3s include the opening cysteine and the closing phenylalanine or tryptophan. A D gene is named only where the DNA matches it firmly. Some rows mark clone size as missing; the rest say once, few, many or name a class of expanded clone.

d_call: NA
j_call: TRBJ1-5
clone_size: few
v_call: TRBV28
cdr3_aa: CAIERANQPQHF
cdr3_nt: TGTGCTATTGAGAGGGCAAATCAGCCCCAGCATTTT

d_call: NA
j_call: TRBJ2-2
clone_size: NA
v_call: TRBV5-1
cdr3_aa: CASSSAPATNTGELFF
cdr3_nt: TGCGCCAGCAGCTCCGCGCCGGCCACGAACACCGGGGAGCTGTTTTTT

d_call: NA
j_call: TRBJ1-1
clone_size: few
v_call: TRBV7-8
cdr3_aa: CASSLVVTQNTEAFF
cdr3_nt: TGTGCCAGCAGCTTAGTTGTCACCCAGAACACTGAAGCTTTCTTT

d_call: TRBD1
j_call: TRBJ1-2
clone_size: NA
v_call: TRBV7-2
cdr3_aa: CASIQHVTGLLKANYGYTF
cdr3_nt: TGTGCCAGCATCCAACACGTGACAGGGCTCCTAAAAGCTAACTATGGCTACACCTTC

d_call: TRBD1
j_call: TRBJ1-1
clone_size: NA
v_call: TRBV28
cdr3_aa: CASSSVQGGGRRAFF
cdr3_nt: TGTGCCAGCAGTTCCGTCCAGGGGGGCGGGAGGAGAGCTTTCTTT

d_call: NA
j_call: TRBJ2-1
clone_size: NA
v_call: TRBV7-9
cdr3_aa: CASSPKGSSYNEQFF
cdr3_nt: TGTGCCAGCAGCCCTAAAGGGAGCTCCTACAATGAGCAGTTCTTC

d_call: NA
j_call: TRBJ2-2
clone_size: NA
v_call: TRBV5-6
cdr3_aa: CASSLEGTAYTGELFF
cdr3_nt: TGTGCCAGCAGCCTCGAGGGGACGGCTTACACCGGGGAGCTGTTTTTT

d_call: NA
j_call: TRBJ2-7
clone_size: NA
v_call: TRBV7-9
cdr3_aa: CASSFRGEQYF
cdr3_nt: TGTGCCAGCAGCTTTCGGGGCGAGCAGTACTTC

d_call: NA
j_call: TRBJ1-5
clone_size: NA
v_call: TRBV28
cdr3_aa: CASHKNQPQHF
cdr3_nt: TGTGCCAGTCACAAGAATCAGCCCCAGCATTTT

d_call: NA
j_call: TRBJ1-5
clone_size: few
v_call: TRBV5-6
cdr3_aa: CASSLWGAFVNQPQHF
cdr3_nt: TGTGCCAGCAGCTTGTGGGGGGCATTTGTCAATCAGCCCCAGCATTTT

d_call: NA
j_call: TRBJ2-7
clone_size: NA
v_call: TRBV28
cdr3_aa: CASSLGQSYEQYF
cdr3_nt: TGTGCCAGCAGTTTAGGACAGTCCTACGAGCAGTACTTC

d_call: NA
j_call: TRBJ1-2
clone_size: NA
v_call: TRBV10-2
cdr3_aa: CASSESRGASYGYTF
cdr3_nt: TGCGCCAGCAGTGAGTCCCGGGGGGCGAGCTATGGCTACACCTTC

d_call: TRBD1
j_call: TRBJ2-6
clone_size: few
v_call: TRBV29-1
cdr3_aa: CSVAYRGLSGANVLTF
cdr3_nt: TGCAGCGTTGCTTACAGGGGGCTGTCTGGGGCCAACGTCCTGACTTTC

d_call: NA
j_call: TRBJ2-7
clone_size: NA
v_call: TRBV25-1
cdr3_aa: CASRGGLSSYEQYF
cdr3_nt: TGTGCCAGTCGAGGGGGGTTAAGCTCCTACGAGCAGTACTTC

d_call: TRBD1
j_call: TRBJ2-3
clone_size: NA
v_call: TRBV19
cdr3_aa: CASSTSGGIGTDTQYF
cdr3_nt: TGTGCCAGTAGTACCTCAGGGGGCATAGGCACAGATACGCAGTATTTT

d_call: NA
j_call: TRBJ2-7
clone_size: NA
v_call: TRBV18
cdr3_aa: CASSKTGTTYEQYF
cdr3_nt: TGTGCCAGCTCAAAGACAGGGACTACCTACGAGCAGTACTTC

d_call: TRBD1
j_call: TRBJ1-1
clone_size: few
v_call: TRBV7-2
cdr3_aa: CASSLVTGAGTEAFF
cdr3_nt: TGTGCCAGCAGCTTAGTGACAGGGGCGGGCACTGAAGCTTTCTTT

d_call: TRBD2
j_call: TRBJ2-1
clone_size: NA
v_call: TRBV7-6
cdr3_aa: CASSFLILTSGGYNEQFF
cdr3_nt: TGTGCCAGCAGCTTTCTAATTCTCACTAGCGGGGGGTACAATGAGCAGTTCTTC

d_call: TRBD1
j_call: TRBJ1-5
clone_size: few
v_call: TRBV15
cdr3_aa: CATSRVSGTGGRNQPQHF
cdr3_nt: TGTGCCACCAGCAGAGTTTCCGGGACAGGGGGTCGGAATCAGCCCCAGCATTTT

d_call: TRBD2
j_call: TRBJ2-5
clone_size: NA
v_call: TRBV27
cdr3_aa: CASSILAGDAETQYF
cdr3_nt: TGTGCCAGCAGTATACTAGCGGGAGATGCAGAGACCCAGTACTTC

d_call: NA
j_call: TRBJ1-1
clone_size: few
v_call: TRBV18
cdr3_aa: CASSPRRNTEAFF
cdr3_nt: TGTGCCAGCTCACCCCGGAGGAACACTGAAGCTTTCTTT

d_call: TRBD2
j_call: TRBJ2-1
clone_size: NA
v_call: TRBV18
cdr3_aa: CASSPVLSGKRYNEQFF
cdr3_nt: TGTGCCAGCTCACCAGTCCTTAGCGGGAAACGTTACAATGAGCAGTTCTTC

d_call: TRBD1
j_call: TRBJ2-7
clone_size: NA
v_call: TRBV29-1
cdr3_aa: CSVVGQGANEQYF
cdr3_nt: TGCAGCGTTGTAGGACAGGGGGCCAACGAGCAGTACTTC

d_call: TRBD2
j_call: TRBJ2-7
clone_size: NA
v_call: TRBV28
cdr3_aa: CASRRENYEQYF
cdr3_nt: TGTGCCAGCAGGCGGGAGAACTACGAGCAGTACTTC

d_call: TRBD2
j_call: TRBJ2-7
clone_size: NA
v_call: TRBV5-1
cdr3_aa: CASSSTSGSFNEQYF
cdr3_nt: TGCGCCAGCAGCTCGACTAGCGGGAGTTTTAACGAGCAGTACTTC

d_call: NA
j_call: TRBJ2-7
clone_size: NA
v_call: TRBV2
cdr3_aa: CASSEVPNREQYF
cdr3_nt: TGTGCCAGCAGTGAAGTCCCGAATCGCGAGCAGTACTTC

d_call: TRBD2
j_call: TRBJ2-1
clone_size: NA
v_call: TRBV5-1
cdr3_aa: CASSWGEGEFF
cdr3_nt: TGCGCCAGCAGCTGGGGGGAGGGCGAGTTCTTC

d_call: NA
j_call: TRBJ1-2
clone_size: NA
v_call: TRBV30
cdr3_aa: CAWSPRGGYTF
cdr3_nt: TGTGCCTGGAGCCCCCGGGGTGGCTACACCTTC